This T cell receptor (beta chain) derives from a study of blood T cells in healthy people across ages. The use of a sample-barcoded 5' primer and a J-beta primer mix characterized a second PCR of 7 to 11 cycles. TCRdb re-called the 5' RACE reads through MiXCR, storing one row per CDR3 protein. The data hold 650,000 to 700,000 distinct CDR3 sequences, with more than 45% observed a single time. The junction had 11 bases not matched to a gene; V was cut back by 6 bases and J by 12 bases. Per germline, CDR1 ENHRY and CDR2 SYGVKD. This CDR3 region has 14 residues. The TCR sequence derives from a woman at least 80 years old in good health. Sequences were obtained from blood. The chain combines TRBV10-3 with TRBJ2-1, with 10 bases matching TRBD2. The CDR3 DNA reads as TGTGCCATCAGGACCTCTAGCGGGGGAGGTGTGCAGTTCTTC. Translating gives CAIRTSSGGGVQFF.